This entry describes one T cell receptor (beta chain). Antigen: not known. This sample was included in a study of shared clonotypes between healthy human individuals. Partitioning of CD4+ cells yielded a CD45RA+ naive subset and a CD45RA-negative memory subset. Profiled with immunoSEQ multiplex PCR; TCRdb holds only in-frame clones, not every one. Here the sample spans 2 million to 2.5 million clones, 93% being singletons. Study results and limitations: Clonotype sharing across donors was expected to vary with sequencing depth. Memory subsets generally showed smaller estimated richness than naive subsets did. Rarefaction gave evidence that sorted-subset sequencing remained incomplete despite large depth.

Germline V lookup: CDR1 SGHRS, CDR2 YFSETQ. J lost 2 bases, V lost 0 bases, and 8 bases had no gene match. The CDR3 loop spans 17 amino acids. This receptor was taken from a man younger than 35 in good health. Some clones in this sample may be carry-over from other donors' samples. This sequence joins TRBV5-1 and TRBJ1-3, with 7 nucleotides matching TRBD1. The sequenced sample consisted of naive CD4+ T cells from PBMCs. As for subset: CD45RA+ positively selected. The CDR3 bases are TGCGCCAGCAGCTTGGAAGGGACAGCGGTAGCTGGAAACACCATATATTTT. Protein: CASSLEGTAVAGNTIYF.